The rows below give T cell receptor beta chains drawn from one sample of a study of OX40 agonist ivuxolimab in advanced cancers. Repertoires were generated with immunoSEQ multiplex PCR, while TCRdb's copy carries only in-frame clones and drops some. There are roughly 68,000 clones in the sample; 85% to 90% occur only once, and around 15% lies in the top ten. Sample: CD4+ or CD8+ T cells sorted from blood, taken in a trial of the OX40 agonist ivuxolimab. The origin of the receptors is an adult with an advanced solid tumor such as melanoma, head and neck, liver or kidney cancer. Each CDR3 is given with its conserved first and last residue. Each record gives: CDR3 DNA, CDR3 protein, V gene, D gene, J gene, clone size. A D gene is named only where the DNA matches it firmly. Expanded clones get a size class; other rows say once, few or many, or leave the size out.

CDR3 DNA: TGTGCCAGCAGCTTAACTGGGGCCCCGGGACAGGGGTATGGCTACACCTTC; CDR3 protein: CASSLTGAPGQGYGYTF; V gene: TRBV7-3; D gene: TRBD1; J gene: TRBJ1-2; clone size: .
CDR3 DNA: TGTGCCAGCAGCTTAGGACTAGATGGGACTGGAGGGGAGCTGTTTTTT; CDR3 protein: CASSLGLDGTGGELFF; V gene: TRBV7-6; D gene: .; J gene: TRBJ2-2; clone size: .
CDR3 DNA: TGTGCCAGTAGTATTACTAGCGGGGGGGCGCTGGAGCAGTACTTC; CDR3 protein: CASSITSGGALEQYF; V gene: TRBV19; D gene: TRBD2; J gene: TRBJ2-7; clone size: .
CDR3 DNA: TGCGCCAGCAGCCAGCCCAACTATGGCTACACCTTC; CDR3 protein: CASSQPNYGYTF; V gene: TRBV4-1; D gene: .; J gene: TRBJ1-2; clone size: .
CDR3 DNA: TGCGCCAGCAGCCCCCCTGGACAGGGAAGGACTGAAGCTTTCTTT; CDR3 protein: CASSPPGQGRTEAFF; V gene: TRBV5-1; D gene: TRBD1; J gene: TRBJ1-1; clone size: .
CDR3 DNA: TGTGCCAGCTCCACGGTCCCCGGTGGCCAGCCCCAGCATTTT; CDR3 protein: CASSTVPGGQPQHF; V gene: TRBV27; D gene: .; J gene: TRBJ1-5; clone size: .
CDR3 DNA: TGCGCCAGCAGCCCTCCGGGACTAGCGGGAGGGAGCACAGATACGCAGTATTTT; CDR3 protein: CASSPPGLAGGSTDTQYF; V gene: TRBV4-1; D gene: TRBD2; J gene: TRBJ2-3; clone size: .
CDR3 DNA: TGTGCCAGTGCCCGGGGACTGGGGATCGATACGCAGTATTTT; CDR3 protein: CASARGLGIDTQYF; V gene: TRBV19; D gene: .; J gene: TRBJ2-3; clone size: .
CDR3 DNA: TGTGCCAGCAGTTTGGGGGGGGCGCATAGCAATCAGCCCCAGCATTTT; CDR3 protein: CASSLGGAHSNQPQHF; V gene: TRBV27; D gene: .; J gene: TRBJ1-5; clone size: .
CDR3 DNA: TGTGCCAGCAGCGCTAGCGGATCGAACACCGGGGAGCTGTTTTTT; CDR3 protein: CASSASGSNTGELFF; V gene: TRBV9; D gene: TRBD2; J gene: TRBJ2-2; clone size: .
CDR3 DNA: TGTGCCAGCAAATCAGACAGACAAGACTCTGGAAACACCATATATTTT; CDR3 protein: CASKSDRQDSGNTIYF; V gene: TRBV28; D gene: .; J gene: TRBJ1-3; clone size: .
CDR3 DNA: TGTGCCAGCAGTGAATTCAGGGATTACGAGCAGTACTTC; CDR3 protein: CASSEFRDYEQYF; V gene: TRBV6-1; D gene: .; J gene: TRBJ2-7; clone size: .
CDR3 DNA: TGCGCCAGCAGCTTGGCTGGGACTACATACGAGCAGTACTTC; CDR3 protein: CASSLAGTTYEQYF; V gene: TRBV5-1; D gene: TRBD2; J gene: TRBJ2-7; clone size: few
CDR3 DNA: TGTGCCAGTAGTTCTGGATTAGATGAAAAACTGTTTTTT; CDR3 protein: CASSSGLDEKLFF; V gene: TRBV19; D gene: .; J gene: TRBJ1-4; clone size: .
CDR3 DNA: TGCGCCAGCAGCATTAGCGGGAGGGCCGACTACGAGCAGTACTTC; CDR3 protein: CASSISGRADYEQYF; V gene: TRBV5-1; D gene: TRBD2; J gene: TRBJ2-7; clone size: few
CDR3 DNA: TGTGCCATCAGTGACCCTCCGAGGGAGCGATCCTCTGGGGCCAACGTCCTGACTTTC; CDR3 protein: CAISDPPRERSSGANVLTF; V gene: TRBV10-3; D gene: .; J gene: TRBJ2-6; clone size: .
CDR3 DNA: TGTGCCAGTAGTATTGAGTCTAGCGGGGGTACAGATACGCAGTATTTT; CDR3 protein: CASSIESSGGTDTQYF; V gene: TRBV19; D gene: TRBD2; J gene: TRBJ2-3; clone size: .
CDR3 DNA: TGTGCCAGCAGGACCTCTACCGCAGGGTTAGGCTACGAGCAGTACTTC; CDR3 protein: CASRTSTAGLGYEQYF; V gene: TRBV28; D gene: .; J gene: TRBJ2-7; clone size: .
CDR3 DNA: TGTGCCAGTAGTACTTTAGGGGAACTGTTTTTT; CDR3 protein: CASSTLGELFF; V gene: TRBV19; D gene: .; J gene: TRBJ1-4; clone size: medium-sized
CDR3 DNA: TGTGCCAGCAGCTTAGGCGGGCCGGTAGGGCCAGAGGCTCCAGTATACGAGCAGTACTTC; CDR3 protein: CASSLGGPVGPEAPVYEQYF; V gene: TRBV7-8; D gene: .; J gene: TRBJ2-7; clone size: .
CDR3 DNA: TGTGCCAGCAGCTCGGGACAGGGGGATTCACCCCTCCACTTT; CDR3 protein: CASSSGQGDSPLHF; V gene: TRBV7-9; D gene: TRBD1; J gene: TRBJ1-6; clone size: .
CDR3 DNA: TGCAGTGCGAACTCCGTCGGGGAGCAGTTCTTC; CDR3 protein: CSANSVGEQFF; V gene: TRBV20-1; D gene: .; J gene: TRBJ2-1; clone size: .
CDR3 DNA: TGTGCCAGCAGTGAAGGTTGGGGGCCCTCCTACGAGCAGTACTTC; CDR3 protein: CASSEGWGPSYEQYF; V gene: TRBV6-1; D gene: .; J gene: TRBJ2-7; clone size: once
CDR3 DNA: TGCGCCAGCAGCTTGATAGGGGGCTCGGAGACCCAGTACTTC; CDR3 protein: CASSLIGGSETQYF; V gene: TRBV5-1; D gene: TRBD1; J gene: TRBJ2-5; clone size: .
CDR3 DNA: TGTGCCAGCAGTCGCAGGGTAGCGGGAGAAGAGACCCAGTACTTC; CDR3 protein: CASSRRVAGEETQYF; V gene: TRBV13; D gene: TRBD2; J gene: TRBJ2-5; clone size: .
CDR3 DNA: TGTGCCTGGAGTCCAGGGAACAATTCACCCCTCCACTTT; CDR3 protein: CAWSPGNNSPLHF; V gene: TRBV30; D gene: .; J gene: TRBJ1-6; clone size: .
CDR3 DNA: TGCGCCAGCAGTGACCCGACTAGCGGAACTTACGAGCAGTACTTC; CDR3 protein: CASSDPTSGTYEQYF; V gene: TRBV10-1; D gene: TRBD2; J gene: TRBJ2-7; clone size: .
CDR3 DNA: TGTGCCAGCTCACCAGAGAAGACAGGGGGCAATCAGCCCCAGCATTTT; CDR3 protein: CASSPEKTGGNQPQHF; V gene: TRBV18; D gene: TRBD1; J gene: TRBJ1-5; clone size: .
CDR3 DNA: TGTGCCAGCAGTGAAGAATTGGTCGAGCGGGGGGACACAGATACGCAGTATTTT; CDR3 protein: CASSEELVERGDTDTQYF; V gene: TRBV2; D gene: TRBD2; J gene: TRBJ2-3; clone size: .
CDR3 DNA: TGTGCCAGTAACTGGGCGGGAGACACCGGGGAGCTGTTTTTT; CDR3 protein: CASNWAGDTGELFF; V gene: TRBV19; D gene: TRBD2; J gene: TRBJ2-2; clone size: many
CDR3 DNA: TGTGCCAGCAGTGTGGGAAACGCAGAGACCCAGTACTTC; CDR3 protein: CASSVGNAETQYF; V gene: TRBV25-1; D gene: .; J gene: TRBJ2-5; clone size: .
CDR3 DNA: TGTGCCAGCAGTTTATACAGCTCGAAGACTGAAGCTTTCTTT; CDR3 protein: CASSLYSSKTEAFF; V gene: TRBV27; D gene: .; J gene: TRBJ1-1; clone size: .
CDR3 DNA: TGTGCCAGCAGCTTAAGGACAGGGCCACTCTACGAGCAGTACTTC; CDR3 protein: CASSLRTGPLYEQYF; V gene: TRBV7-8; D gene: TRBD1; J gene: TRBJ2-7; clone size: .
CDR3 DNA: TGTGCCAGCAGCTCACCGGACAGGCCGTACGGCTACACCTTC; CDR3 protein: CASSSPDRPYGYTF; V gene: TRBV7-9; D gene: TRBD1; J gene: TRBJ1-2; clone size: .
CDR3 DNA: TGTGCCAGCAGCACAACAGGGCGTGGGGCCAACGTCCTGACTTTC; CDR3 protein: CASSTTGRGANVLTF; V gene: TRBV9; D gene: .; J gene: TRBJ2-6; clone size: .
CDR3 DNA: TGTGCCAGCAGTTCCTGGCAGGGGGCTGAAGCTTTCTTT; CDR3 protein: CASSSWQGAEAFF; V gene: TRBV27; D gene: TRBD1; J gene: TRBJ1-1; clone size: once
CDR3 DNA: TGTGCCAGTAGTACAGGGGGCGGCTCCTACGAGCAGTACTTC; CDR3 protein: CASSTGGGSYEQYF; V gene: TRBV19; D gene: TRBD1; J gene: TRBJ2-7; clone size: .
CDR3 DNA: TGTGCCAGGACCCTTCGACAGAGCAATCAGCCCCAGCATTTT; CDR3 protein: CARTLRQSNQPQHF; V gene: TRBV30; D gene: .; J gene: TRBJ1-5; clone size: .
CDR3 DNA: TGTGCCAGCAGCCCGCGGACTAGCGGGGGGCTCACAGATACGCAGTATTTT; CDR3 protein: CASSPRTSGGLTDTQYF; V gene: TRBV11-2; D gene: TRBD2; J gene: TRBJ2-3; clone size: .
CDR3 DNA: TGTGCCAGTAGTATATATCACAGCAAACTCAATGAGCAGTTCTTC; CDR3 protein: CASSIYHSKLNEQFF; V gene: TRBV19; D gene: .; J gene: TRBJ2-1; clone size: .
CDR3 DNA: TGCGCCAGCAGCCAAAGGGCCCTTAATGAAAAACTGTTTTTT; CDR3 protein: CASSQRALNEKLFF; V gene: TRBV4-1; D gene: .; J gene: TRBJ1-4; clone size: .
CDR3 DNA: TGTGCCAGCAGCCAAGTACTTCAGGGTCCGGACACTGAAGCTTTCTTT; CDR3 protein: CASSQVLQGPDTEAFF; V gene: TRBV28; D gene: .; J gene: TRBJ1-1; clone size: .
CDR3 DNA: TGCGCCAGCAGACGGAACACCGGGGAGCTGTTTTTT; CDR3 protein: CASRRNTGELFF; V gene: TRBV4-1; D gene: .; J gene: TRBJ2-2; clone size: few
CDR3 DNA: TGTGCCAGCAGTCCCCGCGGGGGCCTTGAAGCTTTCTTT; CDR3 protein: CASSPRGGLEAFF; V gene: TRBV27; D gene: .; J gene: TRBJ1-1; clone size: .
CDR3 DNA: TGCAGTGCTAGCCACGGGGGGGAGCAGTACTTC; CDR3 protein: CSASHGGEQYF; V gene: TRBV20-1; D gene: TRBD2; J gene: TRBJ2-7; clone size: .